These 6 T cell receptor beta chains came from one sample sequenced in a study of blood T cell repertoires in COVID-19 (dated by TCRdb to 2020 to 2021). The protocol used for the library was the immunoSEQ multiplex PCR assay. This is the immuneACCESS table as TCRdb keeps it, with only in-frame sequences that have V and J called. A part of the clones is gone; compared with another copy, unresolved V genes explain less than half, and the rest is unexplained. This sample lists approximately 180,000 clones; 85% to 90% were detected once. 2% to 2.5% of the sample comes from the top ten. The sample comprised PBMCs or T cells enriched from blood (not recorded which). These receptors were obtained from a woman aged 35 to 49 with acute COVID-19.

The J gene is TRBJ2-5, the V gene TRBV3-1 (or the pseudogene TRBV3-2), with 8 bases matching TRBD2. The CDR3 contains 16 residues. V was clipped by 0 bases and J by 2 bases; unmatched bases: 5. Looked up from germline, CDR1 is LGHDT and CDR2 is YNNKEL (reference sequence). CDR3 loop: CASSQDPSGGQETQYF. In nucleotides, the CDR3 is TGTGCCAGCAGCCAAGATCCCAGCGGGGGTCAAGAGACCCAGTACTTC.

The V call is TRBV5-8, the J call TRBJ1-1, with unresolved D. Germline values: CDR1 SGHTS, CDR2 YDEGEE. V lost 0 bases, J lost 6 bases, and 9 bases lay in between. This CDR3 is built from 13 residues. DNA of the CDR3: TGTGCCAGCAGCTTGGTAGCTCGGTCTGAAGCTTTCTTT. Its protein product is CASSLVARSEAFF.

This clone was seen a single time. CDR3 sequence: CASSTRTGSPGELFF. CDR3 nucleotide sequence: TGTGCCAGCAGCACAAGGACAGGGTCTCCCGGGGAGCTGTTTTTT. The chain recombines TRBV7-3 with TRBJ2-2; 8 bases are a match to TRBD1. CDR3 length: 15 amino acids. After removal of 5 bases from V and 6 bases from J, the junction contained 8 bases not matched to a gene. Germline loops: CDR1 SGHTA, CDR2 FQGTGA.

This clone was counted a single time. J is TRBJ1-6 and V is TRBV30, with D uncertain. Germline CDR1 reads GTSNPN; CDR2 reads SVGIG (reference sequence). The CDR3 is made up of 16 amino acids. Trimming left V 1 base short and J 0 bases short, with 10 bases between. Written as DNA, the CDR3 is TGTGCCTGGAGTGACAAGGCTAGCTCCTATAATTCACCCCTCCACTTT. Translated: CAWSDKASSYNSPLHF.

The chain has TRBV6-1 and TRBJ2-5; 8 bases map to TRBD2. CDR3 length: 16 amino acids. Germline V gives CDR1 MNHNS, CDR2 SASEGT. V shed 2 bases and J 0 bases; nucleotides not matched to a gene: 5. CDR3 sequence reads: CASSERAGGYQETQYF. The CDR3 DNA sequence: TGTGCCAGCAGTGAACGGGCGGGAGGCTACCAAGAGACCCAGTACTTC.

The CDR3 DNA reads as TGCGCCAGCAGCTTGGGGTGGGGACAGGGGGCGCGAGGGAACACTGAAGCTTTCTTT. Protein: CASSLGWGQGARGNTEAFF. The rearrangement joins TRBV5-1 to TRBJ1-1; 12 nucleotides line up with TRBD1. CDR1 is SGHRS and CDR2 is YFSETQ in the germline V gene. The J segment lost 1 base and the V segment lost 0 bases, leaving 10 bases of the junction unmatched. This CDR3 has 19 residues.